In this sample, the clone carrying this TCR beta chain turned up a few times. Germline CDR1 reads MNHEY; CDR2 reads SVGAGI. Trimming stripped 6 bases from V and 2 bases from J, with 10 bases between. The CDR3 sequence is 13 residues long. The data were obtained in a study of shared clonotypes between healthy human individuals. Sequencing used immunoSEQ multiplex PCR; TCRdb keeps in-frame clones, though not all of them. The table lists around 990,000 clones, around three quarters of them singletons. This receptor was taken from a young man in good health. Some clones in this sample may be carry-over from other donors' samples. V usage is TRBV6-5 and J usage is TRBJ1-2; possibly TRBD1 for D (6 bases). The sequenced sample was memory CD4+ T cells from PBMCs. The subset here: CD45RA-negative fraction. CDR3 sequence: CASRTGRNYGYTF. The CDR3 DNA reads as TGTGCCAGCAGGACAGGTCGCAACTATGGCTACACCTTC.